This entry describes one TCR beta chain. The antigen it recognizes is unknown. TCRdb shows the sequencer as Illumina HiSeq 2000. TCR beta cDNA libraries were made by 5'RACE template switching that added a universal primer site and unique molecular identifiers. Priming for cDNA synthesis came from the TCR beta constant segment, and two successive PCR amplification steps followed. The authors' analysis ran thus. Reads were demultiplexed and grouped by UMI with MIGEC, and clonotypes were assembled and quantified with MiTCR. To remove erroneous sequences, TCR cDNA sequences were retained only when supported by two or more reads. The tcR package was used for downstream repertoire analysis, with clonotypes matched between fractions based on CDR3 nucleotide sequence plus V segment. VDJmatch was used to annotate antigen specificity against VDJdb, with one amino acid substitution in CDR3 permitted. Following reprocessing of the reads by TCRdb, the data hold one row per CDR3 protein sequence and no DNA is available. TCRdb, rather than the study authors, made the V and J calls. The record for this sample contains 150,000 to 200,000 distinct CDR3 sequences. The ten top clones hold 20% of the sample.

This entry is derived from a study of T cells expressing NK-cell markers (dated by TCRdb to about 2020). About the investigation overall: TCR beta-chain repertoires were profiled in sorted CD3+CD56+NKG2C+, CD3+CD56+NKG2C- and CD3+CD56-NKG2C+ T-cell subsets from about 8 donors. The eight sequenced donors were randomly selected healthy volunteers, three men and five women. Most of the eight sequenced donors were HCMV-seropositive and one was HCMV-seronegative. Illumina HiSeq 2000/2500, MiSeq or NextSeq was used to sequence libraries as 2 x 150 bp reads. Broad study findings and their caveats: Whether the expanded NKG2C-expressing T cell clones were specific for HCMV antigens was left unclear. In six donors, the dominant CD3+CD56+NKG2C+ clonotypes were found to rank among the top 10 CD8+ clonotypes and to make up 1.0-7.0% of CD8+ T cells. Those dominant clonotypes were again the most abundant among CD3+CD56-NKG2C+ cells in a few donors, at roughly 28.3-65%.

HCMV serostatus was determined by detecting HCMV-specific IgG in serum with a commercial ELISA kit. Ficoll density gradient centrifugation was used to isolate peripheral blood mononuclear cells from blood. Inclusive of the bounding cysteine and phenylalanine, the CDR3 is 16 residues long. No DNA was logged. The germline V gene provides CDR1 MNHEY and CDR2 SVGAGI. Sequenced input: blood T cells: a sorted CD56 or NKG2C T cell subset, CD4+ or CD8+ T cells, or bulk PBMC T cells (not recorded which). The chain is made from TRBV6-5 and TRBJ1-1; TCRdb picks TRBD1, but there is no DNA to check that call. This sequence was found in a man aged 18-69 years in good health. CDR3 region: CASSYRLQGGDTEAFF.